Presented here are 18 T cell receptor beta chains from one specimen sequenced in a study of vaccination and CD4 T cells after COVID-19. Each CDR3 protein gets one entry after TCRdb re-called the PCR reads with MiXCR. The sample includes roughly 22,000 distinct CDR3 sequences, more than 45% of them seen just once. Here the sequenced sample was CD4+ T cells from blood, taken before SARS-CoV-2 vaccination. All receptors come from a human donor who had recovered from COVID-19.

The V call is TRBV6-2 or TRBV6-3, the J call TRBJ2-7; no firm D call. The CDR3 length is 12 residues. Germline values: CDR1 MNHEY, CDR2 SVGEGT. V shed 6 bases and J shed 2 bases, with 8 bases lying between them. The CDR3 nucleotides read TGTGCCAGCAGCCGACGGGCCTACGAGCAGTACTTC. It specifies CASSRRAYEQYF.

This chain uses TRBV28 with TRBJ2-7; TRBD2 matches at 9 bases. V lost 4 bases and J lost 6; bases outside the gene matches: 7. Germline V lookup: CDR1 MDHEN, CDR2 SYDVKM. This CDR3 has 14 amino acids. Here the CDR3 reads CASSSLAGKGEQYF. CDR3 coding DNA: TGTGCCAGCAGTTCGCTAGCGGGAAAGGGCGAGCAGTACTTC.

The chain joins TRBV7-2 to TRBJ2-3; D perhaps matches TRBD1 (6 bases). The CDR3 covers 15 residues. Germline CDR1 and CDR2: SGHTA and FQGNSA. V lost 5 bases and J lost 4, with 16 bases in between. CDR3 in DNA: TGTGCCAGCAGCCGCCAAACAGGGAATCCAGATACGCAGTATTTT. Protein sequence: CASSRQTGNPDTQYF.

The chain uses TRBV4-2 and TRBJ2-6, with a possible D match to TRBD1 (6 bases). The length of the CDR3 is 16 residues. CDR1 and CDR2 from the germline V gene are LGHNA and YNFKEQ. Trimming left V 2 bases short and J 1 base short, with 9 bases between. Here the CDR3 reads CASSQNRDSGANVLTF. The CDR3 bases are TGTGCCAGCAGCCAAAACAGGGATTCTGGGGCCAACGTCCTGACTTTC.

The J gene is TRBJ2-4, the V gene TRBV20-1, with a possible D match to TRBD1 (6 bases). Germline lookup yields CDR1 DFQATT and CDR2 SNEGSKA (reference sequence). The CDR3 contains 15 residues. The V end was cut by 3 bases, the J end by 6 bases, with 18 bases between. The CDR3 nucleotides are TGCAGTGCTAGTTTGGGCAACAGGGTACTAAACATTCAGTACTTC. Protein product: CSASLGNRVLNIQYF.

The rearrangement uses TRBV6-1 and TRBJ2-7; 11 bases align to TRBD2. V shed 7 bases and J 9 bases; nucleotides not matched to a gene: 11. Germline CDR1 reads MNHNS; CDR2 reads SASEGT. The CDR3 covers 14 residues. DNA for the CDR3: TGTGCCAGCAATTTAGCGGGAGGGAGGCCTTTGCAGTACTTC. Amino acid sequence: CASNLAGGRPLQYF.

V and J are TRBV20-1 and TRBJ2-3, with 9 nucleotides matching TRBD2. The CDR3 runs to 14 residues. V dropped 2 bases and J dropped 4; count of bases not matched to a gene: 4. CDR1 is DFQATT, CDR2 SNEGSKA, per germline (reference sequence). The CDR3 sequence is CSARSQREADTQYF. Here the CDR3 DNA reads TGCAGTGCTAGATCCCAGCGGGAGGCAGATACGCAGTATTTT.

This clonotype was seen a few times. The chain combines TRBV6-1 with TRBJ2-1, with D possibly called TRBD1 or TRBD2 (5 bases each). Trimming left V 8 bases short and J 3 bases short, with 11 bases between. From germline, CDR1 is MNHNS and CDR2 SASEGT. The CDR3 sequence is 13 residues long. The CDR3, as DNA: TGTGCCAGCGAGGGGCGTTTCTACAATGAGCAGTTCTTC. As protein: CASEGRFYNEQFF.

This clonotype was detected once. The chain has TRBV28 and TRBJ1-5; possibly TRBD1 for D (6 bases). The length of the CDR3 is 16 residues. Germline V lookup: CDR1 MDHEN, CDR2 SYDVKM. V lost 5 bases and J lost 3, with 17 bases in between. CDR3 amino acids: CASSGGSGTLNQPQHF. Written as DNA, the CDR3 is TGTGCCAGCAGTGGGGGGAGCGGGACACTCAATCAGCCCCAGCATTTT.

The chain links TRBV27 to TRBJ2-5; D gene uncertain. V gave up 4 bases and J gave up 0 bases, with 9 bases separating them. This CDR3 is built from 14 residues. Germline V gives CDR1 MNHEY, CDR2 SMNVEV (reference sequence). For the CDR3, the DNA is TGTGCCAGCAGTTCATCCGTTAACCAAGAGACCCAGTACTTC. Translated, it gives CASSSSVNQETQYF.

The rearrangement uses TRBV19 and TRBJ2-5; 9 positions match TRBD2. V shed 3 bases and J 5 bases; nucleotides not matched to a gene: 16. The CDR3 totals 18 residues. Germline CDR1 and CDR2: LNHDA and SQIVND (reference sequence). CDR3 sequence: CASSMRKNEREAWETQYF. CDR3 nucleotides: TGTGCCAGTAGTATGAGGAAGAATGAGCGGGAGGCTTGGGAGACCCAGTACTTC.

V usage is TRBV7-3 and J usage is TRBJ2-1, with D unresolved. The length of the CDR3 is 13 residues. CDR1 and CDR2 from the germline V gene are SGHTA and FQGTGA. The V and J ends lost 6 bases and 5 bases respectively, with 11 bases between them. CDR3 sequence (DNA): TGTGCCAGCAGTCAAACTCGAGACAATGAGCAGTTCTTC. Its protein product is CASSQTRDNEQFF.

The chain has TRBV30 and TRBJ1-1, with D maybe TRBD1 (5 bases). This CDR3 has 12 amino acids. Germline CDR1 is GTSNPN and CDR2 is SVGIG (reference sequence). The ends were cut back, 2 bases at V and 8 bases at J, with 12 bases in the middle. The CDR3: CAWSPVRTEAFF. The CDR3 DNA reads TGTGCCTGGAGTCCAGTTAGGACAGAAGCTTTCTTT.

The rearrangement uses TRBV28 and TRBJ1-2; 8 nucleotides line up with TRBD1. With 4 bases clipped from V and 2 bases from J, the junction kept 15 bases outside the gene matches. The CDR3 contains 18 residues. CDR1 and CDR2 (germline): MDHEN, SYDVKM. The CDR3 loop reads CASSSSLRTGGFNYGYTF. The CDR3 bases are TGTGCCAGCAGTTCTTCATTACGAACAGGGGGATTCAACTATGGCTACACCTTC.

This clonotype was counted only a few times. V and J are TRBV7-9 and TRBJ1-1, with D possibly being TRBD1 (6 bases). CDR1 SEHNR and CDR2 FQNEAQ come from the germline V gene (reference sequence). Deletions cut 6 bases from V and 3 bases from J, with 23 bases between. The CDR3 runs to 17 residues. The CDR3 bases are TGTGCCAGCAGGCCTCCGGGACAACGGTGGGGGTACACTGAAGCTTTCTTT. Protein: CASRPPGQRWGYTEAFF.

This clonotype was observed a few times. This chain uses TRBV19 with TRBJ2-3, with D possibly matching TRBD2 (5 bases). The CDR3 length is 17 residues. With 6 bases removed from V and 1 base from J, the gap between germline ends came to 20 bases. Germline V CDR1 and CDR2: LNHDA, SQIVND (reference sequence). The CDR3 is CASSLSGPGKGTDTQYF. The CDR3 DNA reads as TGTGCCAGTAGCCTATCCGGGCCCGGGAAGGGCACAGATACGCAGTATTTT.

There are a few counts of this clonotype. This chain joins TRBV7-9 and TRBJ2-3, with TRBD1 matching over 7 bases. The ends lost 5 bases at V and 1 base at J; junction bases unmatched: 15. In germline, CDR1 is SEHNR, CDR2 FQNEAQ (reference sequence). CDR3 length: 18 residues. The CDR3 DNA is TGTGCCAGCAGCCCGAGATATCGACAGGGCCGACGCACAGATACGCAGTATTTT. Amino acids: CASSPRYRQGRRTDTQYF.

This clonotype showed up just a few times. The J gene is TRBJ2-7, the V gene TRBV30; 10 bases align to TRBD1. V lost 8 bases and J lost 1; bases outside the gene matches: 5. This CDR3 contains 13 residues. Germline CDR1 GTSNPN, CDR2 SVGIG (reference sequence). The CDR3 sequence is CAGTGEGSYEQYF. Here the CDR3 DNA reads TGTGCCGGGACAGGGGAAGGATCCTACGAGCAGTACTTC.